A selection of T cell receptor beta chains follows, all from one sample in a study of blood T cell repertoires in COVID-19. Using immunoSEQ multiplex PCR, the repertoire was profiled, and TCRdb retains in-frame clones only, with some absent. The sample includes under 300,000 clones, under 90% of them seen just once. Sequences were obtained from peripheral blood. These receptors originate from a woman aged 45-60 years who had recovered from COVID-19. Each CDR3 is given with its conserved first and last residue. The D gene is left open where the match is weak. Clone sizes are given selectively: once, few, many, or a class where the clone is expanded.

D gene: .
clone size: .
J gene: TRBJ1-5
V gene: TRBV19
CDR3 DNA: TGTGCCAGTTCCCTTCTGGCAGAATATAGCAATCAGCCCCAGCATTTT
CDR3 protein: CASSLLAEYSNQPQHF

D gene: TRBD1
clone size: .
J gene: TRBJ1-2
V gene: TRBV19
CDR3 DNA: TGTGCCAGTAGTGAGGGGACAGGGGTCGGCTATGGCTACACCTTC
CDR3 protein: CASSEGTGVGYGYTF

D gene: TRBD2
clone size: .
J gene: TRBJ2-7
V gene: TRBV28
CDR3 DNA: TGTGCCAGCAGACTAGCGGGAGGATCATCCTACGAGCAGTACTTC
CDR3 protein: CASRLAGGSSYEQYF

D gene: .
clone size: .
J gene: TRBJ2-5
V gene: TRBV20-1
CDR3 DNA: TGCAGTGCTAGTCGCCAGGGCGTCGTAAAGACCCAGTACTTC
CDR3 protein: CSASRQGVVKTQYF

D gene: TRBD1
clone size: .
J gene: TRBJ1-4
V gene: TRBV6-7
CDR3 DNA: TGTGCCAGCAGTCGAAATGGGGTCGATCGACAGGGAAGGGTACGAAAACTGTTTTTT
CDR3 protein: CASSRNGVDRQGRVRKLFF

D gene: .
clone size: .
J gene: TRBJ2-7
V gene: TRBV5-5
CDR3 DNA: TGTGCCAGCAGCTTGACAGTCAACCCCTACGAGCAGTACTTC
CDR3 protein: CASSLTVNPYEQYF

D gene: .
clone size: .
J gene: TRBJ2-7
V gene: TRBV30
CDR3 DNA: TGTGCCTGGAGGAGGACAGCCTACGAGCAGTACTTC
CDR3 protein: CAWRRTAYEQYF

D gene: TRBD2
clone size: .
J gene: TRBJ2-2
V gene: TRBV4-3
CDR3 DNA: TGCGCCAGCAGCCAAGAGTCTTCAGCGGGAGGGCCCCCCGGGGAGCTGTTTTTT
CDR3 protein: CASSQESSAGGPPGELFF

D gene: .
clone size: .
J gene: TRBJ1-1
V gene: TRBV7-3
CDR3 DNA: TGTGCCAGCAGCCCCGGACTAATTGACACTGAAGCTTTCTTT
CDR3 protein: CASSPGLIDTEAFF

D gene: .
clone size: .
J gene: TRBJ2-7
V gene: TRBV28
CDR3 DNA: TGTGCCAGCGGGACACCCAGGGACGAGCAGTACTTC
CDR3 protein: CASGTPRDEQYF

D gene: TRBD1
clone size: .
J gene: TRBJ2-5
V gene: TRBV7-2
CDR3 DNA: TGTGCCAGCAGCTTAGACAGGGGACAGTATGAGACCCAGTACTTC
CDR3 protein: CASSLDRGQYETQYF

D gene: .
clone size: few
J gene: TRBJ2-1
V gene: TRBV3-1/TRBV3-2
CDR3 DNA: TGTGCCAGCAGCCCGAGGGAGCGGTCCTACAATGAGCAGTTCTTC
CDR3 protein: CASSPRERSYNEQFF

D gene: TRBD1
clone size: .
J gene: TRBJ2-1
V gene: TRBV2
CDR3 DNA: TGTGCCAGCAGTGTAGAGGGACAGGGCAACAATGAGCAGTTCTTC
CDR3 protein: CASSVEGQGNNEQFF

D gene: .
clone size: .
J gene: TRBJ2-3
V gene: TRBV6-2/TRBV6-3
CDR3 DNA: TGTGCCAGCAGTGACCCGTGGGCGACAGATACGCAGTATTTT
CDR3 protein: CASSDPWATDTQYF

D gene: TRBD1
clone size: .
J gene: TRBJ2-3
V gene: TRBV5-1
CDR3 DNA: TGCGCCAGCAGCGTAACAGGGGCCCCTGGCACAGATACGCAGTATTTT
CDR3 protein: CASSVTGAPGTDTQYF

D gene: .
clone size: many
J gene: TRBJ2-1
V gene: TRBV5-1
CDR3 DNA: TGCGCCAGCAGCTTGGAGTGGGGGCCAAACAATGAGCAGTTCTTC
CDR3 protein: CASSLEWGPNNEQFF

D gene: .
clone size: .
J gene: TRBJ2-3
V gene: TRBV2
CDR3 DNA: TGTGCCAGCATTGAATCGTTTACATTTAGCACAGATACGCAGTATTTT
CDR3 protein: CASIESFTFSTDTQYF

D gene: TRBD2
clone size: .
J gene: TRBJ2-3
V gene: TRBV4-3
CDR3 DNA: TGCGCCAGCAGCCAAGACACGCCTAGCGGTACATGGAATACGCAGTATTTT
CDR3 protein: CASSQDTPSGTWNTQYF

D gene: .
clone size: .
J gene: TRBJ1-2
V gene: TRBV29-1
CDR3 DNA: TGCAGCGTTGAAGACCAGTTAAAGGGGCCCCGAGGTGGCTACACCTTC
CDR3 protein: CSVEDQLKGPRGGYTF

D gene: TRBD2
clone size: .
J gene: TRBJ2-1
V gene: TRBV19
CDR3 DNA: TGTGCCAGTAGTCCCTCCCACAGCGGGGGCAATGAGCAGTTCTTC
CDR3 protein: CASSPSHSGGNEQFF

D gene: TRBD2
clone size: .
J gene: TRBJ2-5
V gene: TRBV27
CDR3 DNA: TGTGCCAGCAGTTGGGCGGGGGGGGAGACCCAGTACTTC
CDR3 protein: CASSWAGGETQYF

D gene: .
clone size: .
J gene: TRBJ2-3
V gene: TRBV5-1
CDR3 DNA: TGCGCCAGCAGCTTGGGCGGTAGCACAGATACGCAGTATTTT
CDR3 protein: CASSLGGSTDTQYF

D gene: .
clone size: .
J gene: TRBJ2-2
V gene: TRBV18
CDR3 DNA: TGTGCCAGCTCACGTCAGGGTGACGGGGAGCTGTTTTTT
CDR3 protein: CASSRQGDGELFF

D gene: TRBD1
clone size: .
J gene: TRBJ2-7
V gene: TRBV28
CDR3 DNA: TGTGCCAGCAGTCGGGACAGCTCCTACGAGCAGTACTTC
CDR3 protein: CASSRDSSYEQYF

D gene: TRBD2
clone size: few
J gene: TRBJ2-7
V gene: TRBV5-1
CDR3 DNA: TGCGCCAGCAGCTCACTGACTAGCGGCGAGCAGTACTTC
CDR3 protein: CASSSLTSGEQYF

D gene: TRBD2
clone size: .
J gene: TRBJ2-3
V gene: TRBV18
CDR3 DNA: TGTGCCAGCTCACCACCTACCGGCGCTAGCGGGGGAAACACAGATACGCAGTATTTT
CDR3 protein: CASSPPTGASGGNTDTQYF

D gene: .
clone size: .
J gene: TRBJ1-6
V gene: TRBV5-4
CDR3 DNA: TGTGCCAGCAGTCTAGACTACTCCGGTTCACCCCTCCACTTT
CDR3 protein: CASSLDYSGSPLHF

D gene: .
clone size: .
J gene: TRBJ1-2
V gene: TRBV7-9
CDR3 DNA: TGTGCCAGCTCCCTTCGGTTTGGGGGCGACTATGGCTACACCTTC
CDR3 protein: CASSLRFGGDYGYTF

D gene: TRBD1
clone size: .
J gene: TRBJ2-6
V gene: TRBV7-9
CDR3 DNA: TGTGCCAGCAGCTCCAACAGGGGACACCAATCTGGGGCCAACGTCCTGACTTTC
CDR3 protein: CASSSNRGHQSGANVLTF

D gene: TRBD1
clone size: .
J gene: TRBJ2-2
V gene: TRBV9
CDR3 DNA: TGTGCCAGCAGCGCTTGGGGACAGCTGAACACCGGGGAGCTGTTTTTT
CDR3 protein: CASSAWGQLNTGELFF

D gene: .
clone size: once
J gene: TRBJ1-6
V gene: TRBV18
CDR3 DNA: TGTGCCAGCTCACAAAGTTTGGGTGCAGGTCGGCAGAATTCACCCCTCCACTTT
CDR3 protein: CASSQSLGAGRQNSPLHF

D gene: TRBD1
clone size: few
J gene: TRBJ1-3
V gene: TRBV7-9
CDR3 DNA: TGTGCCAGCAGCGTGGGACAGCTAGGCTCTGGAAACACCATATATTTT
CDR3 protein: CASSVGQLGSGNTIYF

D gene: .
clone size: .
J gene: TRBJ2-2
V gene: TRBV19
CDR3 DNA: TGTGCCAGTAGTACCCGGAGCCTCGGGGAGCTGTTTTTT
CDR3 protein: CASSTRSLGELFF

D gene: .
clone size: .
J gene: TRBJ2-3
V gene: TRBV2
CDR3 DNA: TGTGCCAGCAGTGACGGGACAAGCACAGATACGCAGTATTTT
CDR3 protein: CASSDGTSTDTQYF

D gene: .
clone size: once
J gene: TRBJ2-5
V gene: TRBV5-1
CDR3 DNA: TGCGCCAGCAGCTTGGATAACGGGGGGCGAGGGGAGACCCAGTACTTC
CDR3 protein: CASSLDNGGRGETQYF

D gene: .
clone size: .
J gene: TRBJ2-2
V gene: TRBV7-2
CDR3 DNA: TGTGCCAGCAGCTTATACCAGGGGAACACCGGGGAGCTGTTTTTT
CDR3 protein: CASSLYQGNTGELFF

D gene: TRBD1
clone size: .
J gene: TRBJ1-2
V gene: TRBV27
CDR3 DNA: TGTGCCAGCAGCCTAACAGGGGGAGTCTATGGCTACACCTTC
CDR3 protein: CASSLTGGVYGYTF

D gene: .
clone size: medium-sized
J gene: TRBJ2-7
V gene: TRBV27
CDR3 DNA: TGTGCCAGCAGTCCCCGACTTCGAGTGGACGAGCAGTACTTC
CDR3 protein: CASSPRLRVDEQYF

D gene: TRBD2
clone size: .
J gene: TRBJ2-3
V gene: TRBV7-9
CDR3 DNA: TGTGCCAGCAGCTTAGCGGGGGGGACAGATACGCAGTATTTT
CDR3 protein: CASSLAGGTDTQYF

D gene: TRBD2
clone size: .
J gene: TRBJ2-1
V gene: TRBV5-1
CDR3 DNA: TGCGCCAGCAGACTAGCGGGGAGCTCCTACAATGAGCAGTTCTTC
CDR3 protein: CASRLAGSSYNEQFF

D gene: .
clone size: .
J gene: TRBJ1-2
V gene: TRBV28
CDR3 DNA: TGTGCCAGCAGTGTGCAGGGCACTTATGGCTACACCTTC
CDR3 protein: CASSVQGTYGYTF

D gene: .
clone size: .
J gene: TRBJ2-7
V gene: TRBV6-2/TRBV6-3
CDR3 DNA: TGTGCCAGCAGTCCCGACACCTACGAGCAGTACTTC
CDR3 protein: CASSPDTYEQYF

D gene: TRBD1
clone size: .
J gene: TRBJ2-7
V gene: TRBV27
CDR3 DNA: TGTGCCAGCAGTCCCTCCAGGGGGACAGCTACTTACGAGCAGTACTTC
CDR3 protein: CASSPSRGTATYEQYF